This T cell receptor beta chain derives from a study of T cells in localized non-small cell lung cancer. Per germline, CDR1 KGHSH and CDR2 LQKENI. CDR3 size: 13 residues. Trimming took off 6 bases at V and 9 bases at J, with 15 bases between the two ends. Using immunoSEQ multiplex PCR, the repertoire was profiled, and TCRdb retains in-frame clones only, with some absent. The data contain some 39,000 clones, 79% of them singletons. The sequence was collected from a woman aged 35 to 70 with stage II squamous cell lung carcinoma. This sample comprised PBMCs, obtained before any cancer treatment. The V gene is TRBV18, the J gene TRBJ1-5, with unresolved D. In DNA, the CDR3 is TGTGCCAGCTCCCCGAGAGGCGATCGGCCCCAGCATTTT. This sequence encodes CASSPRGDRPQHF.